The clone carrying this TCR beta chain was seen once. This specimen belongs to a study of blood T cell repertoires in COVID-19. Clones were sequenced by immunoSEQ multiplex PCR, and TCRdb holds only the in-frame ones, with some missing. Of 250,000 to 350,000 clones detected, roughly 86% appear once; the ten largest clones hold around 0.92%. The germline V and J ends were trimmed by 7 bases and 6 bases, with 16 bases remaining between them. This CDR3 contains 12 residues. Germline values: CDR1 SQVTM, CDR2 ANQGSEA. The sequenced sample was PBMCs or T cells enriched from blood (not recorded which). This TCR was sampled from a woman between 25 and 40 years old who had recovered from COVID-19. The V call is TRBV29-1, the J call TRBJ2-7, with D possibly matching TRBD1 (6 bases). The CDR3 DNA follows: TGCAGCGCCGGACAGCAACCCTCCGAGCAGTACTTC. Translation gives CSAGQQPSEQYF.